This T cell receptor beta chain was obtained from a study of naive and memory T cell subsets. General study points: Activation and differentiation may alter RNA-based TCR counts. There was no ground truth to check naive and memory subset results. Especially in CD8 cells, naive repertoires contained a few larger clonotypes, possibly CD45RA-re-expressing memory cells.

Both TRBC1 and TRBC2 were covered by a beta constant-region primer of two equimolar oligonucleotides. Four rounds of PCR amplified the ligated cDNA using nested alpha and beta constant-region primers plus SP2. TCRdb called the UMI-ligation and nested PCR reads again in MiXCR, with one record for every CDR3 protein. The sample has 150,000 or so distinct CDR3 sequences, roughly 22% seen once. This clonotype has ten or more counts. Its antigen is as yet unknown. V was shortened by 2 bases and J by 2 bases, with 13 bases between the two germline ends. Germline V lookup: CDR1 SGHTA, CDR2 FQGNSA. The CDR3 runs to 15 residues.

This receptor was identified in a human donor in good health. Source material: naive CD4+ T cells from blood. The rearrangement links TRBV7-2 to TRBJ2-7; D is perhaps TRBD2 (5 bases). CDR3 sequence: CASSLTRALTYEQYF. The CDR3 bases are TGTGCCAGCAGCTTAACGCGGGCACTAACCTACGAGCAGTACTTC.